This T cell receptor (beta chain) was sequenced for a study of memory CD4+ T cells and cytomegalovirus serostatus (dated by TCRdb to between 2017 and 2020). About the investigation overall: The cohort included around 35 healthy adults from Belgium, of whom 9 were CMV seropositive and approximately 24 were CMV seronegative. The study sequenced CD4+ memory TCRbeta repertoires of a Belgian cohort with known cytomegalovirus serostatus to replicate a published TCR-based CMV serostatus classifier. The paper's findings and limits, for the study overall: Only CD4+CD45RO+ memory cells were sequenced, in contrast to the original study, in which naive and memory CD4+ and CD8+ populations were covered. Of under 200 previously reported CMV-associated TCRbeta sequences, 60 to 85 appeared in the CD4+ memory repertoires, each in one to five individuals. On the Belgian cohort, the classifier built on the original framework reached a median bootstrapped AUC of around 0.96, with a 95% CI of 0.76-1.00. For CMV serostatus prediction, a median bootstrapped AUC of approximately 0.95 was reached with the original framework, and a median bootstrapped AUC of approximately 0.9 was reached with a US-trained random forest. Results were interpreted as suggesting that the CMV-associated TCR signature is largely present in the CD4+ memory repertoire.

Genomic DNA was extracted from sorted cells with the Quick-DNA Microprep Kit. Amplification of TCRbeta DNA was done with the immunoSEQ hsTCRbeta kit, following the protocol from the manufacturer. TCRbeta libraries were sequenced on an Illumina MiSeq instrument. The source study handled its data this way. Removing out-of-frame sequences left 2,204,828 distinct TCRbeta sequences, an average of roughly 68,000 per individual. Two values were used to score each individual: the count of over 150 previously reported CMV-associated TCRbeta sequences and the total count of productive distinct TCRbeta sequences. A beta-binomial model was reimplemented in Python, and random forests from scikit-learn, run with default parameters, were trained on data from the US cohort. Classifier performance on the Belgian cohort was reported as the median AUC with percentile confidence intervals calculated over 10,000 bootstrap iterations. In its TCRdb copy, this immuneACCESS table keeps in-frame sequences only and misses some clones. Where compared with another copy, unresolved V genes explain less than half of these, and the others have no known cause. The V and J calls and clone size are taken from that table; D and trimming were inferred from the DNA. A total of fewer than 35,000 clones appear in this sample, about 76% of them only once. 0.85% to 1.1% of the sample belongs to the ten largest clones.

To note about this clone: Its recognized antigen is unknown. No qualities accompany the bases; no much larger clone lies one base away.

A FACSAria II was used to sort memory CD4+ T cells, defined as single viable CD3+CD4+CD8-CD45RO+ cells. CMV serostatus was assessed using a Roche Elecsys assay, by which serum IgG against CMV pp150, pp28, p38 and p52 was detected. After the samples were thawed, total CD4+ T cells were enriched through positive selection using CD4 magnetic microbeads. The samples came from a separate study whose specific focus was interrogating the CD4+ T cell memory repertoire. Peripheral blood mononuclear cells were isolated and cryopreserved following standard operating procedures; serum was stored at -80 °C. CD3-PerCP (BW264/56), CD4-APC (RPA-T4), CD45RO-PE (UCHT1) and CD8-Pacific Orange (3B5) antibodies were used for staining, and non-viable cells were excluded with Sytox blue. The CDR3 runs 14 amino acids, cysteine and phenylalanine included. Only the CDR3 region is kept as DNA, spanning 42 bases read in frame from base 1. The germline V gene gives CDR1 as SGHTA and CDR2 as FQGNSA. Trimming takes 5 bases off V and 7 bases off J; junction bases not matched to a gene: 9.

Specimen: memory CD4+ T cells from blood. Here the chain combines TRBV7-2 and TRBJ1-2, with 8 central nucleotides matching TRBD1. The receptor comes from an adult in good health and CMV-seronegative. CDR3 protein: CASSGRQGIVGYTF. In nucleotide form, the sequence is TGTGCCAGCAGCGGCCGACAGGGGATAGTTGGCTACACCTTC.